This entry lists 23 T cell receptor beta chains sequenced from one sample in a study of cytomegalovirus exposure and HLA in healthy donors. In the PCR, 60 Vbeta and 13 Jbeta primers were used. Repertoires were generated with immunoSEQ multiplex PCR, while TCRdb's copy carries only in-frame clones and drops some. This sample yields around 100,000 clones, of which about 71% are seen a single time; under 3.5% belongs to the top ten. The sequenced sample consisted of PBMCs. These receptors were taken from a woman between 50 and 59 years old in good health and CMV-seronegative.

There are a few counts of this clone. This rearrangement joins TRBV14 to TRBJ1-2; D might be TRBD1 (6 bases). The CDR3 sequence is 13 residues long. Trimming stripped 5 bases from V and 2 bases from J, with 9 bases between. The germline V gene has CDR1 SGHDN and CDR2 FVKESK. The CDR3 region has the DNA TGTGCCAGCAGCTTCGACAGGAACTATGGCTACACCTTC. It encodes CASSFDRNYGYTF.

This sequence joins TRBV11-2 and TRBJ2-3; 11 nucleotides agree with TRBD2. Germline V gene data show CDR1 as SGHAT and CDR2 as FQNNGV. CDR3 length equals 16 residues. V trimming: 1 base; J trimming: 4 bases; junction bases outside the gene matches: 4. The CDR3 coding sequence is TGTGCCAGCAGCTTAGCACTAGCGGGAGCCTCAGATACGCAGTATTTT. It yields the protein CASSLALAGASDTQYF.

This clone was recorded a few times. V is TRBV4-1 and J is TRBJ1-5; TRBD1 matches 8 bases. Germline CDR1 and CDR2: MGHRA and YSYEKL. Trimming removed 3 bases from V and 7 bases from J; junction bases left unmatched: 2. This CDR3 has 13 amino acids. DNA of the CDR3: TGCGCCAGCAGCCAGACAGGGGAGCAGCCCCAGCATTTT. It specifies CASSQTGEQPQHF.

The chain joins TRBV5-1 to TRBJ1-1; the D is unclear. The CDR3 has 13 amino acids. Trimming removed 3 bases from V and 6 bases from J, with 12 bases in between. Germline values: CDR1 SGHRS, CDR2 YFSETQ. CDR3 loop: CASSSGWGAEAFF. The CDR3 DNA sequence: TGCGCCAGCAGCTCCGGATGGGGAGCTGAAGCTTTCTTT.

This clone has more than one count but fewer than ten. The V and J genes are TRBV20-1 and TRBJ1-1; the D is unclear. CDR3 length: 11 amino acids. Germline CDR1 DFQATT, CDR2 SNEGSKA (reference sequence). Deletions cut 4 bases from V and 8 bases from J, with 11 bases between. The DNA for the CDR3 is TGCAGTGCTACGAGGTTATGGGAAGCTTTCTTT. Encoded protein: CSATRLWEAFF.

V gene TRBV7-3 combines with J gene TRBJ2-6; 9 bases match TRBD1. Germline CDR1 SGHTA, CDR2 FQGTGA. The J segment lost 0 bases and the V segment lost 1 base, leaving 13 bases of the junction unmatched. This CDR3 has 21 residues. This CDR3 reads CASSLMGQGALRSSGANVLTF. The CDR3 DNA reads TGTGCCAGCAGCTTAATGGGACAGGGAGCTCTCCGAAGCTCTGGGGCCAACGTCCTGACTTTC.

The gene calls are TRBV5-1 and TRBJ1-6; 11 positions agree with TRBD1. The germline V gene has CDR1 SGHRS and CDR2 YFSETQ. The V and J ends lost 0 bases and 9 bases, in that order; junction bases with no gene match: 11. There are 18 residues in the CDR3. The CDR3 nucleotides are TGCGCCAGCAGCTTGGGACAAATCGTGGGACAGGGGGGTTCACCCCTCCACTTT. Translated, it gives CASSLGQIVGQGGSPLHF.

The chain uses TRBV5-8 and TRBJ1-1; no clear D. CDR3 length: 14 residues. Per the germline V gene, CDR1 is SGHTS and CDR2 is YDEGEE. V lost 1 base and J lost 2, with 9 bases in between. The CDR3 sequence: CASSLYHRNTEAFF. In DNA, the CDR3 is TGTGCCAGCAGCTTGTATCACAGAAACACTGAAGCTTTCTTT.

This clone showed up just a few times. The junction does not match germline at one end; this may be a read error. This rearrangement joins TRBV18 to TRBJ1-6, with D perhaps matching TRBD1 (5 bases). The length of the CDR3 is 16 residues. Germline assignment: CDR1 KGHSH and CDR2 LQKENI. CDR3 loop: CASSPRQSSNNSPLHF. The CDR3 DNA reads as TGTGCCAGCTCACCCCGACAGAGCTCCAATAATTCACCCCTCCACTTT.

The CDR3 nucleotides are TGTGCCACCAACCCTGGGCAGCAAGAGACCCAGTACTTC. Encoded protein: CATNPGQQETQYF. This rearrangement joins TRBV10-3 to TRBJ2-5; D ambiguous. V was shortened by 10 bases and J by 2 bases, with 14 bases between the two germline ends. CDR3 length: 13 amino acids. Looked up from germline, CDR1 is ENHRY and CDR2 is SYGVKD.

This clone was found once. V gene TRBV5-4 combines with J gene TRBJ2-2, with 7 bases aligning to TRBD1. Germline lookup yields CDR1 SGHNT and CDR2 YYREEE (reference sequence). The CDR3 has 15 residues. V lost 4 bases, J lost 0 bases, and 3 bases stayed unmatched. CDR3 DNA sequence: TGTGCCAGCAGCCCACAGGGGCCGAACACCGGGGAGCTGTTTTTT. As protein: CASSPQGPNTGELFF.

This chain uses TRBV27 with TRBJ2-7; weak D call: TRBD2 (5 bases). V lost 2 bases to trimming and J lost 3 bases, with 11 bases between them. The CDR3 spans 14 residues. CDR1 is MNHEY, CDR2 SMNVEV, per germline (reference sequence). CDR3 coding DNA: TGTGCCAGCAGTTTAGGATCTCGGGACTACGAGCAGTACTTC. Residues: CASSLGSRDYEQYF.

The chain carries TRBV5-4 and TRBJ2-5; D perhaps matches TRBD2 (5 bases). This CDR3 region has 14 residues. Germline assignment: CDR1 SGHNT and CDR2 YYREEE (reference sequence). The V gene lost 1 base and the J gene lost 4 bases, with 11 bases spanning the gap. The CDR3 spells CASSLTSERETQYF. The CDR3 nucleotides read TGTGCCAGCAGCTTGACTAGTGAAAGAGAGACCCAGTACTTC.

This chain uses TRBV7-6 with TRBJ2-1; 8 nucleotides line up with TRBD1. The CDR3 runs to 14 residues. From germline, CDR1 is SGHVS and CDR2 FNYEAQ. V lost 5 bases to trimming and J lost 9 bases; unmatched junction nucleotides: 9. This CDR3 is CASSLRTGRTEQFF. The CDR3 nucleotides are TGTGCCAGCAGCCTAAGGACAGGGAGGACTGAGCAGTTCTTC.

The rearrangement uses TRBV2 and TRBJ2-2, with 8 bases matching TRBD2. From germline, CDR1 is SNHLY and CDR2 FYNNEI. The CDR3 extends over 15 amino acids. The ends lost 3 bases at V and 3 bases at J; junction bases unmatched: 3. The CDR3 sequence: CASSDLAGDTGELFF. The CDR3 region has the DNA TGTGCCAGCAGTGACCTAGCGGGTGACACCGGGGAGCTGTTTTTT.

With respect to this clone: Other DNA sequences in the same sample also yield this CDR3. This chain joins TRBV6-1 and TRBJ1-4; D perhaps matches TRBD1 (5 bases). V lost 5 bases and J 5 bases, leaving 12 bases between the germline ends. The CDR3 is 14 amino acids. CDR1 and CDR2 from the germline V gene are MNHNS and SASEGT. The CDR3 DNA is TGTGCCAGCAGTCCGACAGACTCAAATGAAAAACTGTTTTTT. Protein: CASSPTDSNEKLFF.

The rearrangement uses TRBV7-9 and TRBJ1-1, with D perhaps TRBD1 (6 bases). Trimming shortened V by 3 bases and J by 0 bases, and 11 bases separated the two germline ends. Germline V lookup: CDR1 SEHNR, CDR2 FQNEAQ (reference sequence). The CDR3 runs to 15 residues. The CDR3 loop is CASSLLAGVNTEAFF. CDR3 in DNA: TGTGCCAGCAGCTTGCTGGCAGGGGTGAACACTGAAGCTTTCTTT.

V and J are TRBV28 and TRBJ2-7; D uncertain. The CDR3 totals 12 residues. Looked up from germline, CDR1 is MDHEN and CDR2 is SYDVKM. V lost 8 bases to trimming and J lost 3 bases, with 11 bases between them. The CDR3 is CASHSLYYEQYF. In nucleotides, the CDR3 is TGTGCCAGCCATAGCCTATACTACGAGCAGTACTTC.

This clone was counted between two and nine times. The chain recombines TRBV5-1 with TRBJ2-7, with TRBD2 identical over 9 bases. Germline V gene data show CDR1 as SGHRS and CDR2 as YFSETQ. Trimming took 4 bases from V and 1 from J; bases not matched to a gene: 9. There are 16 residues in the CDR3. Written as DNA, the CDR3 is TGCGCCAGCAGCGGCTCTAGCGGGAAGGGTTCCTACGAGCAGTACTTC. Its translation is CASSGSSGKGSYEQYF. The full variable domain, rest sourced from reference TRBV5-1 and TRBJ2-7, is KAGVTQTPRYLIKTRGQQVTLSCSPISGHRSVSWYQQTPGQGLQFLFEYFSETQRNKGNFPGRFSGRQFSNSRSEMNVSTLELGDSALYLCASSGSSGKGSYEQYFGPGTRLTVT.

This clone was counted between two and nine times. The chain combines TRBV28 with TRBJ2-1; 8 positions match TRBD1. This CDR3 spans 12 amino acids. Per germline, CDR1 MDHEN and CDR2 SYDVKM. After removal of 4 bases from V and 14 bases from J, the junction contained 7 bases not matched to a gene. CDR3 sequence: CASSWAQGVEFF. In nucleotides, the CDR3 is TGTGCCAGCAGTTGGGCACAGGGGGTAGAGTTCTTC.

V usage is TRBV6-1 and J usage is TRBJ2-1, with D maybe TRBD2 (6 bases). CDR1 and CDR2 from the germline V gene are MNHNS and SASEGT. V was trimmed by 5 bases and J by 3 bases, leaving 14 bases between them. This CDR3 contains 15 residues. The CDR3: CASSLDGSLYNEQFF. The CDR3, as DNA: TGTGCCAGCAGTCTAGACGGGAGTCTCTACAATGAGCAGTTCTTC.

The chain links TRBV7-2 to TRBJ1-2; 7 bases match TRBD1. V lost 0 bases to trimming and J lost 2 bases; unmatched junction nucleotides: 3. This CDR3 is built from 15 residues. Looked up from germline, CDR1 is SGHTA and CDR2 is FQGNSA. The DNA for the CDR3 is TGTGCCAGCAGCTTAGCCGGGGGACAGAACTATGGCTACACCTTC. Protein sequence: CASSLAGGQNYGYTF.

The chain carries TRBV5-6 and TRBJ2-7, with 7 nucleotides matching TRBD1. The CDR3 is 14 amino acids. CDR1 is SGHDT, CDR2 YYEEEE, per germline. V was clipped by 5 bases and J by 3 bases; unmatched bases: 8. The CDR3 region is CASRLGTEIYEQYF. The CDR3 region has the DNA TGTGCCAGCAGACTCGGGACAGAAATCTACGAGCAGTACTTC.